This T cell receptor beta chain was captured by sequencing in a study of blood T cell repertoires in COVID-19 (dated by TCRdb to 2018 to 2020). At the level of the whole study: Collaborator samples came from the United States, Italy and Spain and covered acute and convalescent phases of COVID-19. The material from the prospective study consisted of cDNA or gDNA derived from T cells, B-cell-depleted T cells, or PBMCs. The dataset comprised deeply sampled blood TCRbeta repertoires from subjects exposed to, actively infected with, or recovered from COVID-19. The repertoires were released in a freely available public database meant as a resource for research on the immune response to SARS-CoV-2. Samples came from the ongoing ImmuneRACE study (first 160 participants) plus 1,254 subjects from 6 global collaborators. Nearly every sample came with metadata listing a de-identified subject ID, COVID-19 status, age in years and sex. Where HLA class I and class II types were available, the types were taken from metadata supplied by the sample provider, not from assay-based typing.

TCRbeta CDR3 regions were amplified from genomic DNA using the immunoSEQ Assay, a bias-controlled multiplex PCR. For the original study's pipeline: Nucleated cell counts per sample were estimated from amplification of reference gene primers within the assay. Sequence reads were collapsed and filtered to measure the absolute abundance of every unique TCRbeta CDR3 rearrangement. For each sample, productive Simpson clonality was calculated as the square root of Simpson's diversity index over productive rearrangements. In TCRdb, the immuneACCESS table is reduced to in-frame sequences with V and J assigned. These tables do not hold every clone; where another copy was compared, an unresolved V gene accounts for under half, and the others remain unexplained. V, J and clone size are taken as reported in that table, and D and trimming were inferred from the DNA itself. The sample table shows 120,000 or so clones, and around 87% are seen once. The ten largest account for 7% to 9% of the sample.

This clone was picked up one time. Its target antigen remains unknown. The record has no base qualities; no much larger clone is one base away. Collaborating institutions collected whole blood in K2EDTA tubes following their own protocols. For TCRbeta analysis, collaborators shipped samples as frozen whole blood, isolated PBMCs, or DNA extracted from either of those sample types. General conclusions and limits of the study: The amount of clinical and demographic metadata varied by source and participant and was provided uncurated.

V was cut back by 3 bases and J by 2 bases, leaving a gap of 14 bases between them. CDR1 and CDR2 (KGHDR, SFDVKD) derive from the germline V gene. Reading from cysteine to phenylalanine, the CDR3 counts 16 amino acids. Only the CDR3 part of the read is kept: 48 bases, read in frame from the first base. This receptor was obtained from a human donor in a cohort sampled during active COVID-19. This chain is built from TRBV24-1 and TRBJ2-3, with a tentative D gene TRBD1 over 6 matching bases. The sample was peripheral blood. CDR3 reads: CATSDRSGHITDTQYF. At the DNA level, the sequence is TGTGCCACCAGTGATAGGTCGGGACACATCACAGATACGCAGTATTTT.